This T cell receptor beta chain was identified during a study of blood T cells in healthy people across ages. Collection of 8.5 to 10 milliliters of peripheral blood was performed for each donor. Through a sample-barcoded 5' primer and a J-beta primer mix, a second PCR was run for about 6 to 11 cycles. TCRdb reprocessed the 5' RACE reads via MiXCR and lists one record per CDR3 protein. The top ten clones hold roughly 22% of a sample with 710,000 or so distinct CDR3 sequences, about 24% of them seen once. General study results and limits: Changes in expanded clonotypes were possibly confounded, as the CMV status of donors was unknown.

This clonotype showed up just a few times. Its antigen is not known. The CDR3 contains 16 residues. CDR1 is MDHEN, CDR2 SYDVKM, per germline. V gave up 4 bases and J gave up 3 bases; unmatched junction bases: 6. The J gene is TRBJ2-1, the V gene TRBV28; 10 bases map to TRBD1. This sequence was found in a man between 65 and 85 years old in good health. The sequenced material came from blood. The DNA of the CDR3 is TGTGCCAGCAGTTCCGGGGACAGGGGAGTCTACAATGAGCAGTTCTTC. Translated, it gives CASSSGDRGVYNEQFF.